This T cell receptor beta chain was recovered during a study of beta chain features in type 1 diabetes (dated by TCRdb to the late 2010s). As for the study more broadly: Patients and healthy donors did not differ in mean age, gender distribution, total cell number or subset yield. A total of 90 million to 140 million sorted cells were examined across all samples, and RNA yield correlated strongly with the number of cells per subset. In the study, TCRB repertoires of sorted circulating CD4+ T cell subsets from recently diagnosed type 1 diabetes patients were compared with those of matched healthy donors. Whereas all 30 or so donors provided naive and central memory subsets, regulatory and stem cell-like memory subsets were isolated from just 8 patients and roughly eight healthy donors. Paper-wide results and their limitations: A moderate but significant shortening of TCRB CDR3 length was observed in type 1 diabetes patients in all four CD4+ subsets. The naive, central memory and regulatory TCRB repertoires appeared to resemble one another more closely among patients than among healthy donors. PCR may preferentially amplify shorter templates, but because patient and control samples were amplified and corrected together, any resulting skew would affect both groups equally. Patients with type 1 diabetes made fewer insertions and deleted more nucleotides at VDJ recombination sites, implying thymic rearrangement abnormalities. Because cDNA rather than genomic DNA was sequenced, highly expressing activated cells could have been over-represented, although no difference in activation and CD3 levels was found between groups. HLA sub-analyses involved small numbers of individuals, so any influence of HLA type on TCRB rearrangement remained unresolved.

Including the terminal cysteine and phenylalanine, the CDR3 comprises 14 residues. CDR3 DNA is the only sequence kept; it has 42 bases, read in frame from the first base. V has 5 bases trimmed and J has 4 bases trimmed; junction bases matching no gene number 3. From a lookup of the germline V gene, CDR1 and CDR2 are ENHRY and SYGVKD. Points on this clone: The target of this receptor is not known. One base away there is no much larger clone; base qualities are not given.

The High Capacity cDNA Reverse Transcription Kit was used to reverse transcribe all of the isolated RNA, meaning that expressed TCRB transcripts were what got sequenced. Deep immunoSEQ sequencing was performed on naive, central memory and regulatory T cell samples, with an average of roughly 3.5 million total reads per sample. Sorted cells were lysed in RLT buffer, and RNA was extracted using DNase-treated RNeasy Micro or Mini kits according to cell number. To prevent cross-contamination, each cell subset was processed individually, whereas patient and healthy donor samples were processed jointly. The immunoSEQ multiplex PCR was used to amplify TCRB sequences from cDNA, generating 87-bp fragments that spanned the CDR3 region. Amplicons were sequenced on the Illumina HiSeq platform. In the original analysis: Synthetic template baselines were used to correct PCR bias computationally, reads within Hamming distance 2 were collapsed together, and singletons that could not be merged were discarded. Reads were aligned against IMGT so that V, D and J genes, CDR3 length and insertions or deletions at six rearrangement sites could be assigned. Within each subset, clonotype counts were normalized to the number of sorted cells before true diversity and Gini coefficients were calculated with the tcR R package. Repertoire sharing was quantified using the overlap coefficient calculated on TCRB nucleotide sequences. Out-of-frame TCRB sequences from naive cells were analyzed to stand in for the pre-selection repertoire. TCRdb provides this immuneACCESS table in a form limited to in-frame rearrangements. Some clones are lacking; in checked studies, under half of them reflect an unresolved V gene, and why the rest are absent is not known. Clone size and V and J calls were adopted from that table, with D and trimming inferred from the DNA. The sample table lists more than 300,000 clones, 10% to 15% of them with a count of one. The leading ten clones occupy 0.01% of the sample.

Each donor gave one peripheral blood draw, averaging roughly 100 mL, which was collected into heparinised tubes. A BD FACSAria II was used to sort naive, central memory, regulatory and stem cell-like memory CD4+ T cells with a panel that included CD45RO, CCR7, CD25, CD127, CD95 and CD27. All sorted populations exceeded 95% purity. Right away, PBMCs were isolated by Lymphoprep density gradient centrifugation and were stained directly, with no culture step. So that batch effects would be minimized, each experiment stained and sorted samples in pairs, pairing one healthy donor with one patient. The chain uses TRBV10-3 and TRBJ2-5, with 11 junctional bases fitting TRBD1. Sequencing input: naive CD4+ T cells from blood. What the cell subset or site label conveys for this sample: true naive CD4+ T cells. This clonotype originated in a woman between 18 and 30 years old with type 1 diabetes. The nucleotide sequence is given as TGTGCCATCAGTCCGGGACAGGGGGGAGAGACCCAGTACTTC. Its protein reads: CAISPGQGGETQYF.